This TCR beta chain was recovered during a study of T cells in tumors after PD-1 blockade (dated by TCRdb to about 2019). Broadly, across the study: Prior checkpoint blockade, systemic immunosuppressant use, and recent radiotherapy or other anti-cancer therapy within 4 weeks were grounds for patient exclusion. Patients were treated with either pembrolizumab 200 mg every 3 weeks or cemiplimab 350 mg every 2 weeks. On average, tumor samples yielded 26,066 TCR templates (range about 500-100,000) and roughly 6,000 unique clonotypes, around 19-fold deeper than single-cell TCR sequencing. RECIST version 1.1 was the standard used to evaluate clinical response. While on anti-PD-1 treatment, some of the patients also continued taking daily vismodegib 150 mg. Paired single-cell RNA and TCR sequencing was performed on site-matched tumors from BCC or SCC patients before and after anti-PD-1 therapy. On the study overall, not on this receptor specifically: Clonal replacement appeared only between pre- and post-treatment samples, not between two pre-treatment samples, arguing against biopsy timing or location artifacts. Roughly 41% of tumor TCR clonotypes were detected in blood, and some novel exhausted tumor clones were observed in pre-treatment blood, which was taken as suggesting peripheral recruitment. Exhausted CD8+ clones expanded after therapy were mostly novel clonotypes undetected pre-treatment, suggesting clonal replacement rather than reinvigoration of pre-existing clones. Where the novel T cell clones came from was not determined, and possible sources could include lymphoid organs or rare unexpanded clones inside the tumor or in the tumor periphery.

To note about this clone: Its recognized antigen is unknown. The input lacks base qualities; no much larger clone sits a single base away.

The CDR3 contains 12 residues, cysteine and phenylalanine counted. Only the CDR3 region is kept as DNA, spanning 36 bases read in frame from base 1. Looking up the germline V gene yields CDR1 MGHDK and CDR2 SYGVNS. Compared with germline, V lacks 1 base and J lacks 15 bases; bases without a gene match: 4. What this sample's time point label stands for: after anti-PD-1 therapy. Tumor biopsies were site-matched, taken from the same primary tumor before and after PD-1 blockade. For bulk TCRbeta sequencing, genomic DNA was extracted from tumor biopsies or peripheral blood, and input amounts ranged from about 600 ng to 6,500 ng. To increase sensitivity for rare clonotypes compared with single-cell TCR sequencing, remaining biopsy material was subjected to bulk TCRbeta sequencing. Every patient was a poor candidate for surgical resection and had histologically proven advanced or metastatic basal or squamous cell carcinoma. The basal cell carcinoma cohort comprised some ten patients, of whom roughly eight had bulk tumor TCR sequencing. Fresh biopsies came from the site of the primary tumor, and part of the tissue was kept in RNAlater for exome and bulk TCR sequencing.

The immunoSEQ platform was used to carry out deep TCRbeta sequencing. Per the source publication's procedure: Only productive rearrangements were exported from the immunoSEQ Analyzer for further analysis. A two-sided binomial test with a Bonferroni-corrected P below 0.01 was used to call clones that significantly expanded or contracted between timepoints. T cell phenotypes were assigned to bulk TCRbeta clonotypes by matching the clonotypes to single-cell RNA+TCR-seq clones with the same TCRbeta sequence. Clone enrichment in tumor was calculated as tumor frequency divided by PBMC frequency from bulk TCR sequencing. TCRs were sorted with GLIPH into specificity groups, meaning clusters of distinct TCRs that share CDR3 motifs and likely recognize common antigens. Sourced from immuneACCESS, this table was stored by TCRdb with only in-frame sequences that have V and J called. A share of the clones is absent; for the studies checked, an unresolved V gene accounts for under half, and the remainder has no known explanation. V and J calls and clone size come straight from that table; D and trimming were deduced from the DNA. The sample table lists more than 6,500 clones, 60% to 80% of them with a count of one. The ten largest account for approximately 8.7% of the sample.

This receptor was obtained from a human donor with basal cell carcinoma. Sequencing used tumor tissue, obtained after anti-PD-1 treatment. The sequence links TRBV25-1 to TRBJ2-1, with 9 bases in between that match TRBD1. Here the CDR3 is given as CASSESGTGPFF. DNA sequence: TGTGCCAGCAGTGAATCCGGGACAGGGCCGTTCTTC.